The T cell receptor beta chain under discussion was sequenced for a study of shared clonotypes between healthy human individuals. Overall study results and limits: Sequencing depth was predicted to influence how clonotypes are shared among donors. Represented diversity (both genetic and exposure-history) was limited by the small number of donors.

The donor population consisted of healthy HIV-negative adults with no recent acute infections or vaccinations. The data were produced by immunoSEQ multiplex PCR, yet TCRdb's version contains in-frame clones alone and is incomplete. Of about 480,000 clones listed, about 75% are singletons. Between the trimmed V and J ends, which lost 1 base and 0 bases, there was a span of 4 bases. This CDR3 contains 13 residues. Germline CDR1 SGHVS, CDR2 FNYEAQ. This clone was detected once. Its antigen remains unidentified. The J gene is TRBJ2-7, the V gene TRBV7-6; D is unresolved. Material for sequencing was PBMCs. This TCR derives from a woman between 40 and 55 years old in good health. Some clones in this sample may be carry-over from other donors' samples. CDR3 sequence (DNA): TGTGCCAGCAGCTTAGGGGACTCCTACGAGCAGTACTTC. This gives the protein CASSLGDSYEQYF. Drawing the rest from reference TRBV7-6 and TRBJ2-7, the complete variable domain is GAGVSQSPRYKVTKRGQDVALRCDPISGHVSLYWYRQALGQGPEFLTYFNYEAQQDKSGLPNDRFSAERPEGSISTLTIQRTEQRDSAMYRCASSLGDSYEQYFGPGTRLTVT.